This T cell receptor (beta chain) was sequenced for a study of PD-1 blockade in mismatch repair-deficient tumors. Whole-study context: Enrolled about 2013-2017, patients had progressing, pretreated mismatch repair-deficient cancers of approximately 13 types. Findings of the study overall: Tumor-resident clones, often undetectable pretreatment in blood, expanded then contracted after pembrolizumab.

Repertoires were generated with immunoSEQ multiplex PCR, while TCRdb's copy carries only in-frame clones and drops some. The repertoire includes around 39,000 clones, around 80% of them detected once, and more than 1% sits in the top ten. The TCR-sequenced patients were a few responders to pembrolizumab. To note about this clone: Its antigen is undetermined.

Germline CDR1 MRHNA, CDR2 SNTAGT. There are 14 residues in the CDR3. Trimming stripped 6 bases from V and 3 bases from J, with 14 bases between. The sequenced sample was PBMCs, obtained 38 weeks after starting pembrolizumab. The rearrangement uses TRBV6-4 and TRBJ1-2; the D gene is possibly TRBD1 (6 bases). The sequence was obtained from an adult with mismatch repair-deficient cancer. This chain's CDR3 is CASSIQGFDYGYTF. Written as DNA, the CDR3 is TGTGCCAGCAGCATACAGGGATTCGACTATGGCTACACCTTC.